These 10 T cell receptor beta chains came from one sample sequenced in a study of blood T cell repertoires in COVID-19. Sequencing was performed with immunoSEQ multiplex PCR; in TCRdb, only in-frame clones are kept and a portion is missing. The data hold around 260,000 clones, with around 90% observed a single time. Sequencing was done on a sample of peripheral blood. All receptors derive from a woman between 70 and 85 years old with COVID-19, enrolled during active disease.

In the case of this clone: An end of the junction differs from the germline gene, which may be a read error. The chain employs TRBV14 and TRBJ1-2; maybe TRBD1 (5 bases). In germline, CDR1 is SGHDN, CDR2 FVKESK. The CDR3 loop spans 15 amino acids. The CDR3 DNA reads as TGTGCCAGCAGCCAAGATTCAGGGATGAACTATCGCTACACCTTC. Its translation is CASSQDSGMNYRYTF.

This sequence joins TRBV19 and TRBJ1-2, with 9 bases fitting TRBD1. The CDR3 covers 14 residues. Losses at the gene ends were 7 bases for V and 6 bases for J; bases not matched to a gene: 9. Germline V lookup: CDR1 LNHDA, CDR2 SQIVND (reference sequence). CDR3 residues: CASTAGTGYDGYTF. In DNA, the CDR3 is TGTGCCAGTACCGCCGGGACAGGGTACGATGGCTACACCTTC.

This sequence joins TRBV24-1 and TRBJ1-2; tentative D call: TRBD1 (6 bases). This CDR3 is built from 14 residues. Germline CDR1 reads KGHDR; CDR2 reads SFDVKD. Between the trimmed V and J ends, which lost 3 bases and 0 bases, there was a span of 7 bases. The CDR3 DNA sequence: TGTGCCACCAGTGATAACAGGGCTAACTATGGCTACACCTTC. Amino acid sequence: CATSDNRANYGYTF.

The chain recombines TRBV11-1 with TRBJ2-5; 15 nucleotides align to TRBD2. Looked up from germline, CDR1 is SGHAT and CDR2 is FQDESV (reference sequence). The J segment lost 5 bases and the V segment lost 4 bases, leaving 2 bases of the junction unmatched. The CDR3 is 15 residues long. CDR3 nucleotides: TGTGCCAGCAGCTATGGGACTAGCGGGAGGGAGACCCAGTACTTC. Translating it yields CASSYGTSGRETQYF.

The chain is built from TRBV18 and TRBJ2-3; 16 nucleotides agree with TRBD2. Looked up from germline, CDR1 is KGHSH and CDR2 is LQKENI. The J segment lost 5 bases and the V segment lost 2 bases, leaving 4 bases of the junction unmatched. The CDR3 has 17 residues. CDR3 loop: CASSPSGLAGGKDTQYF. As DNA, the CDR3 is TGTGCCAGCTCACCATCGGGACTAGCGGGAGGGAAAGATACGCAGTATTTT.

The CDR3 nucleotides read TGCGCCAGCAGCTTGGCCGGGACACTTTACAATGAGCAGTTCTTC. Amino acids: CASSLAGTLYNEQFF. The V and J genes are TRBV5-1 and TRBJ2-1; D possibly corresponds to TRBD1 (6 bases). Per germline, CDR1 SGHRS and CDR2 YFSETQ. With 0 bases removed from V and 4 bases from J, the gap between germline ends came to 11 bases. The CDR3 consists of 15 residues.

The V call is TRBV4-3, the J call TRBJ2-3; 11 bases align to TRBD2. There are 16 residues in the CDR3. V was clipped by 1 base and J by 3 bases; unmatched bases: 3. Germline V gene data show CDR1 as LGHNA and CDR2 as YSLEER. The CDR3 here is CASSQVTSGTTDTQYF. The CDR3 region has the DNA TGCGCCAGCAGCCAAGTGACTAGCGGGACAACAGATACGCAGTATTTT.

The V gene is TRBV6-6, the J gene TRBJ2-3, with TRBD2 matching over 10 bases. V dropped 5 bases and J dropped 5; count of bases not matched to a gene: 13. CDR3 size: 17 residues. Germline CDR1 is MNHNY and CDR2 is SVGAGI (reference sequence). The CDR3 region is CASSPPREREGRDTQYF. CDR3 DNA: TGTGCCAGCAGTCCCCCGAGGGAGCGGGAGGGCCGAGATACGCAGTATTTT.

This clone came up once. V usage is TRBV29-1 and J usage is TRBJ2-1; no definite D call. CDR3 length equals 11 residues. V was cut by 5 bases and J by 4 bases, with 6 bases left in between. In germline, CDR1 is SQVTM, CDR2 ANQGSEA. The CDR3 sequence: CSVSVYNEQFF. The CDR3 DNA follows: TGCAGCGTTTCAGTTTACAATGAGCAGTTCTTC.

About this clone itself: Other nucleotide sequences from this sample produce the same CDR3. The rearrangement links TRBV19 to TRBJ2-1; 8 bases fit TRBD2. After removal of 2 bases from V and 0 bases from J, the junction contained 0 bases not matched to a gene. The CDR3 has 15 amino acids. Germline values: CDR1 LNHDA, CDR2 SQIVND (reference sequence). CDR3 sequence: CASSISGSSYNEQFF. CDR3 sequence (DNA): TGTGCCAGTAGTATAAGCGGGAGCTCCTACAATGAGCAGTTCTTC.